This T cell receptor beta chain appears in the sequencing data of a study of blood T cell repertoires in COVID-19. Study details: T cells, B-cell-depleted T cells, or PBMCs supplied cDNA or gDNA.

Authors' processing steps: Researchers report that nucleated cell counts were estimated from reference gene primer amplification. Measured with immunoSEQ multiplex PCR; TCRdb has only the in-frame clones, and not every one. V and J calls plus clone size are reproduced from that table; the DNA served to infer D and trimming. The sample includes about 120,000 clones, 87% of them seen just once. The CDR3 runs 15 residues. V trimming: 8 bases; J trimming: 5 bases; junction bases outside the gene matches: 8. The germline V gene has CDR1 SNHLY and CDR2 FYNNEI. Material: peripheral blood. The chain uses TRBV2 and TRBJ2-2; TRBD2 agrees at 10 bases. The TCR originated in a woman aged 70-85 years with acute or convalescent COVID-19. The CDR3 DNA reads TGTGCCAGCGTTTTCAGCGGGGGGGCGACCGGGGAGCTGTTTTTT. This sequence encodes CASVFSGGATGELFF.